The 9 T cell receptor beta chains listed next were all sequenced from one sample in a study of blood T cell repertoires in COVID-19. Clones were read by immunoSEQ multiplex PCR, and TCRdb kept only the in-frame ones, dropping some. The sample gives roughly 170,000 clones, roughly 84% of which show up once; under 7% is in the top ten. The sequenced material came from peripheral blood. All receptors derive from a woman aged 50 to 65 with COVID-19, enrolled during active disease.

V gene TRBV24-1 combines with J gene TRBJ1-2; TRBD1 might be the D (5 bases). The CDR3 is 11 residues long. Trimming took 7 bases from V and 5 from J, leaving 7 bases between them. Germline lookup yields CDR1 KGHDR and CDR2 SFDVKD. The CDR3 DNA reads TGTGCCACCAGGGGGGGGTATGGCTACACCTTC. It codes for CATRGGYGYTF.

As DNA, the CDR3 is TGTGCCAGCAGCTTCCCCGGCGGCACGCAGTATTTT. Encoded protein: CASSFPGGTQYF. The chain couples TRBV7-3 to TRBJ2-3; no definite D call. Germline V gene sequence: CDR1 SGHTA, CDR2 FQGTGA. V lost 3 bases to trimming and J lost 9 bases, with 10 bases between them. This CDR3 is built from 12 residues.

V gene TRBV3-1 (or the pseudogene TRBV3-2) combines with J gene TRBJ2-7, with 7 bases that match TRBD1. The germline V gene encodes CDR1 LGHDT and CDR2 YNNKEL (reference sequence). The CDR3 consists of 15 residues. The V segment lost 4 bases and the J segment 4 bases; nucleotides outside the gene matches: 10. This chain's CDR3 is CASSPRDRGSYEQYF. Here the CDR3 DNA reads TGTGCCAGCAGCCCCCGGGACAGAGGTTCTTACGAGCAGTACTTC.

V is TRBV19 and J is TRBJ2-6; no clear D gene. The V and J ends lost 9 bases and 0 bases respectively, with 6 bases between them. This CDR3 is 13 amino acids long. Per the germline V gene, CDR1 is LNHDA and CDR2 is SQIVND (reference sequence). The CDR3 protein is CASTRSGANVLTF. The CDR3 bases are TGTGCCAGCACTCGCTCTGGGGCCAACGTCCTGACTTTC.

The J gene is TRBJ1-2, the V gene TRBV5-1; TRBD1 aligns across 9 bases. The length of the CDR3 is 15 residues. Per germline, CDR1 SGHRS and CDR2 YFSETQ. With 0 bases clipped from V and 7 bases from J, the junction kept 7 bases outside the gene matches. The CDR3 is CASSLVQGAQGGYTF. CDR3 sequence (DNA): TGCGCCAGCAGCTTGGTACAGGGGGCGCAGGGTGGCTACACCTTC.

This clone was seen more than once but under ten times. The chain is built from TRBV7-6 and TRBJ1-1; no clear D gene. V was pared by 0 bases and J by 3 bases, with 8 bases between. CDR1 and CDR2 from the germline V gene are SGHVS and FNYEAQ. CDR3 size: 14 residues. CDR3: CASSLAMGDTEAFF. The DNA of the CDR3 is TGTGCCAGCAGCTTAGCGATGGGCGACACTGAAGCTTTCTTT.

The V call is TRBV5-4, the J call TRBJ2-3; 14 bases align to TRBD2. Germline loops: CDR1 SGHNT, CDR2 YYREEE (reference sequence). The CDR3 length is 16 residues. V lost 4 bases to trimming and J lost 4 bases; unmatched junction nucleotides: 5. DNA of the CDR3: TGTGCCAGCAGCAGGGGACTAGCGGGGGACGCAGATACGCAGTATTTT. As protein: CASSRGLAGDADTQYF.

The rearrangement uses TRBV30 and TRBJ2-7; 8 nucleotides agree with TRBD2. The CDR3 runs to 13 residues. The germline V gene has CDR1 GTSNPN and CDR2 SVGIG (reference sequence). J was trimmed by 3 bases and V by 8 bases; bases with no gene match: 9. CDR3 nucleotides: TGTGCCCGGTCGGGAGGGTCCAACTACGAGCAGTACTTC. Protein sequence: CARSGGSNYEQYF.

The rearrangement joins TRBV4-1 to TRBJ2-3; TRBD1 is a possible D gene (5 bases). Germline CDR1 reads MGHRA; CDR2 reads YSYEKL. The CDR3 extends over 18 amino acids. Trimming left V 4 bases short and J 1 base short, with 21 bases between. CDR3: CASSRTRVRVRGTDTQYF. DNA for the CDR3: TGCGCCAGCAGCCGGACGAGAGTCCGGGTCAGGGGCACAGATACGCAGTATTTT.